This T cell receptor beta chain originates from a study of T cell responses to AZD1222 COVID-19 vaccine. The study, taken as a whole, reports: The peak T cell response came first, and repertoires were sampled only after it. Baseline testing showed seropositivity in only six AZD1222 recipients. Clonal diversity was possibly underestimated, and white British individuals and females predominated among donors.

The V end lost 3 bases, the J end lost 0 bases, and 17 bases lay between the germline ends. The CDR3 is made up of 16 amino acids. Germline V gene sequence: CDR1 DFQATT, CDR2 SNEGSKA (reference sequence). Clones were sequenced by immunoSEQ multiplex PCR, and TCRdb holds only the in-frame ones, with some missing. There are 250,000 to 300,000 clones in the sample; about 94% occur only once, and roughly 0.5% lies in the top ten. As to this clone: Its antigen is undetermined.

This TCR derives from an adult who received the AZD1222 COVID-19 vaccine. This chain uses TRBV20-1 with TRBJ1-1, with D perhaps matching TRBD1 (5 bases). The material was peripheral blood, obtained 28 days after the second AZD1222 dose. This chain's CDR3 is CSASQQGLTMNTEAFF. For the CDR3, the DNA is TGCAGTGCTAGTCAGCAGGGTCTCACAATGAACACTGAAGCTTTCTTT.